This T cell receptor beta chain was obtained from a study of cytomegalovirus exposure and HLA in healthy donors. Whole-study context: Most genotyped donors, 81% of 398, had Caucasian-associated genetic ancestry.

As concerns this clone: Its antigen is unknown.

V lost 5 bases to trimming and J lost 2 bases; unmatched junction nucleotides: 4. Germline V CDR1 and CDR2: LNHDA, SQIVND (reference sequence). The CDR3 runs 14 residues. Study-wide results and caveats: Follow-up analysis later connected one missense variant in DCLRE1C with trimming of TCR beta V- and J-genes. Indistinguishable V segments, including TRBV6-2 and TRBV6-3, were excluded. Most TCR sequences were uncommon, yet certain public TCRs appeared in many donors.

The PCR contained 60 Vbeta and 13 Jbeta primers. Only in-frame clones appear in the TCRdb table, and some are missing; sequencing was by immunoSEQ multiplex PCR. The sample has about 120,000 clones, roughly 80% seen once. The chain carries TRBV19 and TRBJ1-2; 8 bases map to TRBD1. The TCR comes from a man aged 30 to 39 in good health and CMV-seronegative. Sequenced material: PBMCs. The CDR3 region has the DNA TGTGCCAGTAGTGACAGGGGACGAAACTATGGCTACACCTTC. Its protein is CASSDRGRNYGYTF.